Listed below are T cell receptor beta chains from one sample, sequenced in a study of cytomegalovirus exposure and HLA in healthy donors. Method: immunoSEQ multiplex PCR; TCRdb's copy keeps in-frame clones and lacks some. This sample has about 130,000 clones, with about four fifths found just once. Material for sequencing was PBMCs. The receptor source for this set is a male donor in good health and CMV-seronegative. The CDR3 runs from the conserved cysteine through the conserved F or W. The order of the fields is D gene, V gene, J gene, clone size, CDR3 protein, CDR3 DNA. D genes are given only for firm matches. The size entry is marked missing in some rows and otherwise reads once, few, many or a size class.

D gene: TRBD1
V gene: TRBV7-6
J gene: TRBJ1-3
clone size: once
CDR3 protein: CASSSPGQGSGNTIYF
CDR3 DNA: TGTGCCAGCAGCAGTCCGGGACAGGGGTCTGGAAACACCATATATTTT

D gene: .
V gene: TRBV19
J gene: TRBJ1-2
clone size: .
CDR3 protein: CASSIGGAKGYTF
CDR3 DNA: TGTGCCAGTAGTATCGGGGGGGCGAAGGGCTACACCTTC

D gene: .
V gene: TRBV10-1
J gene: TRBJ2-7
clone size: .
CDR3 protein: CASSEMSAGTYYEQYF
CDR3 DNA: TGCGCCAGCAGTGAGATGTCCGCCGGTACCTACTACGAGCAGTACTTC

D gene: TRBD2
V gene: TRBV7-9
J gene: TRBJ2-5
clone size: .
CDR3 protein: CASSLAYTSGEYQETQYF
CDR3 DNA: TGTGCCAGCAGCTTAGCGTACACTAGCGGAGAGTACCAAGAGACCCAGTACTTC

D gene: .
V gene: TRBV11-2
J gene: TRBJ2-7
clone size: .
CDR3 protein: CASSLRRGATYEQYF
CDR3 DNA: TGTGCCAGCAGCTTACGGAGAGGAGCAACCTACGAGCAGTACTTC

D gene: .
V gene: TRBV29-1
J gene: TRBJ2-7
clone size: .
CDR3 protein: CSASSEYEQYF
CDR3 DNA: TGCAGCGCGTCTAGCGAATACGAGCAGTACTTC

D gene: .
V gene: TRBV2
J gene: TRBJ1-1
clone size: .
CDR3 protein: CASTNGGTEAFF
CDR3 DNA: TGTGCCAGCACGAACGGGGGCACTGAAGCTTTCTTT

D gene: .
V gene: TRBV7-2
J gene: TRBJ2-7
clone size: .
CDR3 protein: CASSLTDTPKWEQYF
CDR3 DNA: TGTGCCAGCAGCCTAACTGACACTCCGAAATGGGAGCAGTACTTC

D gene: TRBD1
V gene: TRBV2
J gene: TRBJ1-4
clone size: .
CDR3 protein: CASSGQGAMEKLFF
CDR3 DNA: TGTGCCAGCAGTGGGCAGGGGGCTATGGAAAAACTGTTTTTT

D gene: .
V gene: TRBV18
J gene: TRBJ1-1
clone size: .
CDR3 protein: CASSPGSGSYEAFF
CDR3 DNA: TGTGCCAGCTCACCAGGGTCAGGGTCCTACGAAGCTTTCTTT

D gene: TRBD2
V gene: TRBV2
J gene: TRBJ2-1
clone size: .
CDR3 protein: CASSRLAGGYNEQFF
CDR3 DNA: TGTGCCAGCAGCAGACTAGCGGGGGGATACAATGAGCAGTTCTTC

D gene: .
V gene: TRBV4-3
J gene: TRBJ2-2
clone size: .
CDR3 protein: CASSQDLEEGARAGELFF
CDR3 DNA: TGCGCCAGCAGCCAAGATTTGGAGGAGGGGGCAAGGGCCGGGGAGCTGTTTTTT

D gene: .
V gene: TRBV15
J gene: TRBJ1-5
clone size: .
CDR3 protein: CATMTEYYSNQPQHF
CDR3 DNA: TGTGCCACCATGACAGAATACTATAGCAATCAGCCCCAGCATTTT

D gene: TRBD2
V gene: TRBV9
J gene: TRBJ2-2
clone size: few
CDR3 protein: CASSGGPQRGRPDVNTGELFF
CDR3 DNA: TGTGCCAGCAGCGGTGGACCTCAGCGGGGGCGCCCCGATGTAAACACCGGGGAGCTGTTTTTT

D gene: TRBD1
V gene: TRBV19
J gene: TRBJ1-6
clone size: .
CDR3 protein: CASSRDRVESPLHF
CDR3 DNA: TGTGCCAGTAGCCGGGACAGGGTAGAGTCACCCCTCCACTTT

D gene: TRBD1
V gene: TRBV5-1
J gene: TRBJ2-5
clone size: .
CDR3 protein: CASSSLSGTEETQYF
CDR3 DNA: TGCGCCAGCAGCTCACTATCCGGGACAGAAGAGACCCAGTACTTC

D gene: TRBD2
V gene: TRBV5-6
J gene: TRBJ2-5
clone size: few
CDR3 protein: CASSLAGTLTETQYF
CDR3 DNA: TGTGCCAGCAGCTTAGCGGGGACCCTGACAGAGACCCAGTACTTC

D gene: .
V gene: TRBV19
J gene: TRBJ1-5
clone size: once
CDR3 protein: CASSWETRLGPQHF
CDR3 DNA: TGTGCCAGTTCGTGGGAGACGCGCTTGGGGCCCCAGCATTTT

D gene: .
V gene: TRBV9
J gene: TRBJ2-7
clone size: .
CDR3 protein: CASSVGDGQFYEQYF
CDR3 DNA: TGTGCCAGCAGCGTAGGAGACGGACAGTTCTACGAGCAGTACTTC

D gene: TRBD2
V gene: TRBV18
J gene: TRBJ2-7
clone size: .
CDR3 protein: CASSPSSGGNEQYF
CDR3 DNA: TGTGCCAGCTCACCCTCTAGCGGGGGGAACGAGCAGTACTTC

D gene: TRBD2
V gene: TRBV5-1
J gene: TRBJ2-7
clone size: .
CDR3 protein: CASSDPREGMIEQYF
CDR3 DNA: TGCGCCAGCAGCGATCCTCGGGAGGGAATGATCGAGCAGTACTTC

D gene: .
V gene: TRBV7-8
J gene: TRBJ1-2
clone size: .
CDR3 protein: CASSPDGGEYGYTF
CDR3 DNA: TGTGCCAGCAGCCCTGACGGGGGAGAGTATGGCTACACCTTC

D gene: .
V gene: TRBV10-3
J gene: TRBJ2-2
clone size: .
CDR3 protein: CAISERATGPLAGELFF
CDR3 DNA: TGTGCCATCAGTGAGCGTGCGACAGGCCCTTTGGCCGGGGAGCTGTTTTTT

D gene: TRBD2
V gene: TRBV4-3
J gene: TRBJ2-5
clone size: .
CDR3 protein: CASSQELAGAEGQETQYF
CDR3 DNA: TGCGCCAGCAGCCAAGAGTTAGCGGGGGCGGAGGGACAAGAGACCCAGTACTTC

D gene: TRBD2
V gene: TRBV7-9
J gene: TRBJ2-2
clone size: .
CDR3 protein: CASSASGVNTGELFF
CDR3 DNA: TGTGCCAGCAGCGCTAGCGGGGTGAACACCGGGGAGCTGTTTTTT

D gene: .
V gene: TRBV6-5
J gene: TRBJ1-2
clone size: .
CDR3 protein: CASTPRRDDGYTF
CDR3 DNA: TGTGCCAGCACCCCTCGGAGGGATGATGGCTACACCTTC

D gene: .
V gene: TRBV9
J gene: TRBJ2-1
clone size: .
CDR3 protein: CASSASQVTGYNEQFF
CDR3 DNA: TGTGCCAGCAGCGCCTCACAGGTCACAGGGTACAATGAGCAGTTCTTC

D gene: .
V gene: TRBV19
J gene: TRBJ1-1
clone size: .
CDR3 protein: CASSRGTGNTEAFF
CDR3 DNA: TGTGCCAGTAGTAGGGGAACAGGGAACACTGAAGCTTTCTTT

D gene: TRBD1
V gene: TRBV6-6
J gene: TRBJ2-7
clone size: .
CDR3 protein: CASSYSRDSSYEQYF
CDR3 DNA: TGTGCCAGCAGTTACTCCCGGGACAGCTCCTACGAGCAGTACTTC

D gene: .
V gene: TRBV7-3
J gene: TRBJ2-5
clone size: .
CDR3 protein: CASSPQGGETQYF
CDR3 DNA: TGTGCCAGCAGCCCGCAGGGCGGTGAGACCCAGTACTTC

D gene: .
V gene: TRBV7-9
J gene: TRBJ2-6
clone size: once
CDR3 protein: CASSHPQGLVSGANVLTF
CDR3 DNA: TGTGCCAGCAGCCACCCCCAGGGGCTCGTCTCTGGGGCCAACGTCCTGACTTTC

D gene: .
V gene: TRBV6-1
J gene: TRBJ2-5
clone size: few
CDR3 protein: CASSVSTGEETQYF
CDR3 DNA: TGTGCCAGCTCGGTTTCTACAGGAGAAGAGACCCAGTACTTC

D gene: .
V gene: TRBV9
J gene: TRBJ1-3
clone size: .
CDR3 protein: CASSGGLNTIYF
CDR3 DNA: TGTGCCAGCAGCGGGGGGCTGAACACCATATATTTT

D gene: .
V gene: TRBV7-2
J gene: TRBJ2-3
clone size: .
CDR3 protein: CASSFSKLSGGGPTDTQYF
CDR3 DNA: TGTGCCAGCAGCTTTTCGAAGCTGTCTGGCGGGGGCCCCACAGATACGCAGTATTTT

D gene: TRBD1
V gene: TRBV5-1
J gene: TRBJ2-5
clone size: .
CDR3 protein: CAILPDRDGTQYF
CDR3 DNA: TGCGCCATCCTGCCTGACAGGGATGGGACCCAGTACTTC